This T cell receptor (beta chain) was sequenced during a study of blood T cell repertoires in COVID-19. Study summary: Sites across the United States, Italy and Spain contributed samples from acute and convalescent COVID-19.

How the authors handled the data: Amplification of reference gene primers was used by the study to estimate nucleated cell counts. The protocol was immunoSEQ multiplex PCR, while the TCRdb copy is restricted to in-frame clones and leaves out a portion. V, J and clone size reflect that table, while D and trimming were determined from the DNA. Counted here are more than 200,000 clones, 80% occurring once; the ten biggest clones make up about 4.5%. Deletions cut 8 bases from V and 6 bases from J, with 13 bases between. The CDR3 spans 13 residues. Germline CDR1 is MNHEY and CDR2 is SVGAGI. Residents of 20 to 25 US areas, aged roughly 18 to 89 years, made up the participants.

The TCR was taken from a man younger than 40 with acute COVID-19. This chain joins TRBV6-5 and TRBJ2-2; TRBD1 might be the D (7 bases). The sequenced sample was PBMCs or T cells enriched from blood (not recorded which). The CDR3 DNA sequence: TGTGCCAGCCGGAGGGGGCAGTCCGGGGAGCTGTTTTTT. This translates into CASRRGQSGELFF.